These T cell receptor beta chains were read from a single sample in a study of cytomegalovirus exposure and HLA in healthy donors. Clones were sequenced by immunoSEQ multiplex PCR, and TCRdb holds only the in-frame ones, with some missing. The sample lists some 190,000 clones, around 79% occurring once. The sequenced material came from PBMCs. The receptors originated from a woman between 50 and 59 years old in good health and CMV-seronegative. Both conserved end residues are part of each CDR3. The order of the fields is clone size, V gene, CDR3 length, J gene, CDR3 protein. A row's size may be missing; if present it is once, few, many or a size class.

NA	TRBV7-2	14	TRBJ2-1	CASSSPGQYNEQFF
NA	TRBV9	16	TRBJ1-1	CASSPSGTGMHTEAFF
NA	TRBV28	15	TRBJ2-1	CASRSSGSSYNEQFF
NA	TRBV27	16	TRBJ1-3	CASSSYNRGSGNTIYF
NA	TRBV7-2	15	TRBJ2-1	CASSLVGGAGNEQFF
NA	TRBV19	14	TRBJ2-2	CASSQQGRSGELFF
NA	TRBV29-1	11	TRBJ1-1	CSVETNTEAFF
NA	TRBV11-2	13	TRBJ2-1	CASSSRTRVQQFF
once	TRBV7-2	16	TRBJ2-3	CASRPRWAGTTDTQYF
NA	TRBV4-3	14	TRBJ2-7	CASSQAWTTYEQYF
NA	TRBV18	15	TRBJ2-6	CASSSTGFGANVLTF
once	TRBV5-1	13	TRBJ1-2	CASSTGSTYGYTF
NA	TRBV7-3	18	TRBJ2-3	CASSTGLAGGPGTDTQYF
NA	TRBV5-1	14	TRBJ2-2	CASSLPANTGELFF
NA	TRBV7-8	16	TRBJ2-5	CASSRPTTSGKETQYF
NA	TRBV29-1	11	TRBJ1-1	CSVAGGPEAFF
NA	TRBV5-1	17	TRBJ2-1	CASSLAPLLSSYNEQFF
NA	TRBV6-6	16	TRBJ2-6	CASSYPRVSGANVLTF
NA	TRBV5-1	14	TRBJ2-2	CASSGSSGIGELFF
NA	TRBV7-9	16	TRBJ2-1	CASSFPGLAGGDEQFF
NA	TRBV27	16	TRBJ1-2	CASSRDRTRARYGYTF
NA	TRBV4-2	15	TRBJ2-5	CASSHERQAGETQYF
NA	TRBV7-3	15	TRBJ2-3	CASSLRARGTDTQYF
NA	TRBV28	16	TRBJ2-5	CASRTLRDSAQETQYF
few	TRBV7-9	14	TRBJ1-1	CASIEQGLGTEAFF
NA	TRBV13	12	NA	CASSSRTYEQYF
NA	TRBV2	13	TRBJ2-2	CASKGTAAGELFF
NA	TRBV18	14	TRBJ2-1	CASSLDRGQNEQFF
NA	TRBV19	14	TRBJ2-6	CASNDRAGANVLTF